This T cell receptor (beta chain) appears in the sequencing data of a study of shared clonotypes between healthy human individuals. Sorted subsets were amplified in replicate PCRs using around 200 ng DNA, 30,000 to 35,000 T cell genomes. Sequencing used immunoSEQ multiplex PCR; TCRdb keeps in-frame clones, though not all of them. The sample contains a few million clones, 85% to 95% of which appear only once. The clonotype was recovered from a man aged 18 to 29 in good health. Some clones in this sample may be carry-over from other donors' samples. Material: naive CD4+ T cells from PBMCs. Indicated subset: CD45RA+ positively selected.

CDR3 DNA: TGTGCCAGCAGCCCCCGGAGCGGGGTCGTCCCCGAGTTCTTC. Encoded protein: CASSPRSGVVPEFF. The chain recombines TRBV7-3 with TRBJ2-1; 7 nucleotides agree with TRBD2. Trimming at V came to 5 bases and at J to 14 bases, leaving 15 bases not matched to a gene. CDR3 length: 14 amino acids. Germline CDR1 is SGHTA and CDR2 is FQGTGA.